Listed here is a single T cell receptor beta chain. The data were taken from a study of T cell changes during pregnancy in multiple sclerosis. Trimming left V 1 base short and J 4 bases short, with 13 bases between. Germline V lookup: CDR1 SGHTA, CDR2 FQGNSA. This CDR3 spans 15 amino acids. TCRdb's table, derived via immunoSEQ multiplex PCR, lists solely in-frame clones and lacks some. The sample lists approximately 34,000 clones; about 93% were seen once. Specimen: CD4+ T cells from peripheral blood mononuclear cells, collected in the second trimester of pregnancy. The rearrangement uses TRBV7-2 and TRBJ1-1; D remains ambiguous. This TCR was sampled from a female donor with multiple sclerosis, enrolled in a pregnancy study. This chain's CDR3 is CASSLVSQRGTEAFF. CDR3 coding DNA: TGTGCCAGCAGCTTAGTGTCCCAGCGGGGCACTGAAGCTTTCTTT. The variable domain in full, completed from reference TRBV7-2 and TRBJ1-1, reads GAGVSQSPSNKVTEKGKDVELRCDPISGHTALYWYRQSLGQGLEFLIYFQGNSAPDKSGLPSDRFSAERTGGSVSTLTIQRTQQEDSAVYLCASSLVSQRGTEAFFGQGTRLTVV.